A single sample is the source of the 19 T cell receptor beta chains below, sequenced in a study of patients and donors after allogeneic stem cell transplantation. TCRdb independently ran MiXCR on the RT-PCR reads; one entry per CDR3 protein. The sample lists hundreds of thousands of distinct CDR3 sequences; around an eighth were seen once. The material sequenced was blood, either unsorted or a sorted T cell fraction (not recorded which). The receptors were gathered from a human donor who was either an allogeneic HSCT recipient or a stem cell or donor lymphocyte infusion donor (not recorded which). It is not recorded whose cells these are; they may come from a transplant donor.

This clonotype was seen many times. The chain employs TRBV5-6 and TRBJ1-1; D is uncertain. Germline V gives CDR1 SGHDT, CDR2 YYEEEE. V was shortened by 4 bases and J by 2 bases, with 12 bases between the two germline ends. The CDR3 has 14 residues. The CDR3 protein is CASSTTDYNTEAFF. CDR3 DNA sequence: TGTGCCAGCAGCACGACCGATTATAACACTGAAGCTTTCTTT.

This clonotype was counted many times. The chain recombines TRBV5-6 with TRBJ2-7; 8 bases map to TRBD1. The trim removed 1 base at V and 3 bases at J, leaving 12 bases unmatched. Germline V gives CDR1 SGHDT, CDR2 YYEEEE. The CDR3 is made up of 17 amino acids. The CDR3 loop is CASSLRTGPHLLYEQYF. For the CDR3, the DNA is TGTGCCAGCAGCTTGAGGACAGGGCCGCATTTGCTCTACGAGCAGTACTTC.

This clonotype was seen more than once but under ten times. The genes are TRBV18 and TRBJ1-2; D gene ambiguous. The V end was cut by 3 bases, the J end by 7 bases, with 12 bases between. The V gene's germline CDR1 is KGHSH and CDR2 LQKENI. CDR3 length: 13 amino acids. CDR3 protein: CASSPISNLGYTF. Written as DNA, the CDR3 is TGTGCCAGCTCACCCATAAGTAATCTTGGCTACACCTTC.

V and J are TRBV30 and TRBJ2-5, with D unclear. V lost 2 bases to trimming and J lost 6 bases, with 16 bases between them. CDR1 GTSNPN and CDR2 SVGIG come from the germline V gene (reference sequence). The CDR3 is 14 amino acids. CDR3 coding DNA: TGTGCCTGGAGTTCAACCGGACCTGGGAAGACCCAGTACTTC. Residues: CAWSSTGPGKTQYF.

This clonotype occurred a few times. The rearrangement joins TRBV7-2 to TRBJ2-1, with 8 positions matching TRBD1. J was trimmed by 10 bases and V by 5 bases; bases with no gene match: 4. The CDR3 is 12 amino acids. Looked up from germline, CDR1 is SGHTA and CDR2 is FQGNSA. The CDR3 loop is CASSRTGREQFF. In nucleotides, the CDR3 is TGTGCCAGCAGCCGGACAGGGCGGGAGCAGTTCTTC.

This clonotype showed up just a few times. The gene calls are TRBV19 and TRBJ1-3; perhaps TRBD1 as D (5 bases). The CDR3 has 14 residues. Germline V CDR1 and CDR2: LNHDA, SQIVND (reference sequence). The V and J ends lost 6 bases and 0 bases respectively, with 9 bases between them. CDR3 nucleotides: TGTGCCAGTAGAGACGACAGCTCTGGAAACACCATATATTTT. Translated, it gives CASRDDSSGNTIYF.

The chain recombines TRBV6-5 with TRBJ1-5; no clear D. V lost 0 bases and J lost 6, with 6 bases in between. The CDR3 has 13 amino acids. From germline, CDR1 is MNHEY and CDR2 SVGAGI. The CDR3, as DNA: TGTGCCAGCAGTTACTCGAATCGTCAGCCCCAGCATTTT. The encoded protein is CASSYSNRQPQHF.

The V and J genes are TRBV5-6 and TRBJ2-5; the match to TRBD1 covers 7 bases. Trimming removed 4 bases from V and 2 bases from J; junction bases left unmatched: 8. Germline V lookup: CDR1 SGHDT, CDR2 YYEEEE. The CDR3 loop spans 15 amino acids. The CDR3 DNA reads TGTGCCAGCAGCCCGGGACAGTCCGTACAAGAGACCCAGTACTTC. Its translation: CASSPGQSVQETQYF.

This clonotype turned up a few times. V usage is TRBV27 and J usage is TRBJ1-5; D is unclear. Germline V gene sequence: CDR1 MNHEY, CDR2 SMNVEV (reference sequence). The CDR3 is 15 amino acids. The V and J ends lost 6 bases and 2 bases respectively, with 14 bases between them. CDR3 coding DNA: TGTGCCAGCAGCTTCTCCCCCTGGGGCAATCAGCCCCAGCATTTT. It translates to CASSFSPWGNQPQHF.

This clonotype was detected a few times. The CDR3: CASSPRRGLGSGYTF. Written as DNA, the CDR3 is TGTGCCAGCAGCCCGCGTCGAGGGCTTGGGAGTGGCTACACCTTC. The chain has TRBV7-2 and TRBJ1-2; no firm D call. Germline assignment: CDR1 SGHTA and CDR2 FQGNSA. V was shortened by 5 bases and J by 7 bases, with 20 bases between the two germline ends. The CDR3 is 15 amino acids. Looking up the rest from reference TRBV7-2 and TRBJ1-2 gives the full variable domain: GAGVSQSPSNKVTEKGKDVELRCDPISGHTALYWYRQSLGQGLEFLIYFQGNSAPDKSGLPSDRFSAERTGGSVSTLTIQRTQQEDSAVYLCASSPRRGLGSGYTFGSGTRLTVV.

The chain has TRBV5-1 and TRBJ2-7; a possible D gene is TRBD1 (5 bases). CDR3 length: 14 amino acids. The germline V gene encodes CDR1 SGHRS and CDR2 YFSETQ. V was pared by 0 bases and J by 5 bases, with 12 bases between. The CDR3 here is CASSLGRGYDEQYF. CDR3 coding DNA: TGCGCCAGCAGCTTGGGAAGGGGTTACGACGAGCAGTACTTC.

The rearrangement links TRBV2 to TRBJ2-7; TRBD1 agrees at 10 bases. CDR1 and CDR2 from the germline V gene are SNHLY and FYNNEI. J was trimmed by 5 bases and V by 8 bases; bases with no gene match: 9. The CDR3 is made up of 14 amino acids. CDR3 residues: CASDLTGGYNEQYF. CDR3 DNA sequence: TGTGCCAGCGACTTGACAGGGGGCTACAACGAGCAGTACTTC.

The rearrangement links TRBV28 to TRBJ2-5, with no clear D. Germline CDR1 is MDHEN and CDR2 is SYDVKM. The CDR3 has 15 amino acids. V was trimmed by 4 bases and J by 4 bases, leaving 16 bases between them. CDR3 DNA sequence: TGTGCCAGCAGTTCCAGCTGGTCGGGCGGAGAGACCCAGTACTTC. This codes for CASSSSWSGGETQYF. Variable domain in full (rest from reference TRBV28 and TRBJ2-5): DVKVTQSSRYLVKRTGEKVFLECVQDMDHENMFWYRQDPGLGLRLIYFSYDVKMKEKGDIPEGYSVSREKKERFSLILESASTNQTSMYLCASSSSWSGGETQYFGPGTRLLVL.

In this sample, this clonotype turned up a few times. The CDR3 loop is CASKAGGDTGELFF. CDR3 sequence (DNA): TGTGCCAGTAAGGCGGGGGGTGACACCGGGGAGCTGTTTTTT. This chain links TRBV19 with TRBJ2-2, with TRBD2 matching over 8 bases. The germline V gene has CDR1 LNHDA and CDR2 SQIVND (reference sequence). V trimming: 7 bases; J trimming: 3 bases; junction bases outside the gene matches: 4. The length of the CDR3 is 14 residues. Complete variable domain (other parts from reference TRBV19 and TRBJ2-2): DGGITQSPKYLFRKEGQNVTLSCEQNLNHDAMYWYRQDPGQGLRLIYYSQIVNDFQKGDIAEGYSVSREKKESFPLTVTSAQKNPTAFYLCASKAGGDTGELFFGEGSRLTVL.

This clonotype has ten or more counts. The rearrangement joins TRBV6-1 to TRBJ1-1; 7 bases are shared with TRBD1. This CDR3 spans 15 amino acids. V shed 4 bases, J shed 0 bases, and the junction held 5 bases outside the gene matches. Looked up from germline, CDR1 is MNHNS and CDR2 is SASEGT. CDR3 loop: CASSAWGTVNTEAFF. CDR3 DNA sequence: TGTGCCAGCAGTGCTTGGGGGACAGTGAACACTGAAGCTTTCTTT.

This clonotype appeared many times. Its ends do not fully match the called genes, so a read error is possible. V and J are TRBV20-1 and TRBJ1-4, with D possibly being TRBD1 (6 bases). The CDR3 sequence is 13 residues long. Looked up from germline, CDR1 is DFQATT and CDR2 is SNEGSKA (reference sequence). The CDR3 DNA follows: TGCAGTGCCAGAGCAGGGGCGAGGGAAAAACTGTTTTTT. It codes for CSARAGAREKLFF.

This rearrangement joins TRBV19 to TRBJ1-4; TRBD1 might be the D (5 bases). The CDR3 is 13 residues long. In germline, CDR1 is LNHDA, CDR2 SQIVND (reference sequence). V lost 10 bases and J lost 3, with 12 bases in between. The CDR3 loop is CATQGLANEKLFF. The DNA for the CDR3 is TGTGCCACGCAGGGCTTGGCTAATGAAAAACTGTTTTTT.

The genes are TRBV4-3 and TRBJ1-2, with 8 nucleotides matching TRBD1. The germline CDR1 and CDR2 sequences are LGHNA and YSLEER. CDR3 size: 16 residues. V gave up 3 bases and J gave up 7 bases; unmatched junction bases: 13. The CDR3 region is CASSQDGTGRRGGYTF. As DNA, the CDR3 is TGCGCCAGCAGCCAGGATGGGACAGGTCGGAGGGGTGGCTACACCTTC.

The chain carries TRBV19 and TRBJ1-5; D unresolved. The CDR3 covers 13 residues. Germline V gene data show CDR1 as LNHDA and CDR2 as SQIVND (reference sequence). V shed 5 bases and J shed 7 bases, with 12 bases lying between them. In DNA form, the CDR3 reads TGTGCCAGTAGTGTGGAGGGCCGGCAGCCCCAGCATTTT. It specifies CASSVEGRQPQHF.